A selection of T cell receptor beta chains follows, all from one sample in a study of radiation and T cells in renal cell carcinoma. The assay was immunoSEQ multiplex PCR, and TCRdb's table has in-frame clones only and misses some. The profile covers fewer than 45,000 clones, with 80% to 85% appearing a single time and about 25% taken by the ten largest. Sequenced here: blood, sampled from a patient whose treatment included radiotherapy and nephrectomy. The receptors were sampled from a woman between 65 and 79 years old with renal cell carcinoma. CDR3s include the opening cysteine and the closing phenylalanine or tryptophan. A D gene is named only where the DNA matches it firmly. Clone size is stated in some rows and not others, as once, few, many or a class when expanded.

TRBJ2-2 . TRBV4-2 . TGTGCCAGCAGCTTGCGAGCGTCCGAAGACGGGGAGCTGTTTTTT CASSLRASEDGELFF
TRBJ2-7 . TRBV12-1 . TGTGCCAGCAGCGACGGACTCATCCTGGGAGGGGACGAGCAGTACTTC CASSDGLILGGDEQYF
TRBJ1-2 . TRBV4-1 . TGCGCCAGCAGCCAAGAAGCGACAGTTAACTATGGCTACACCTTC CASSQEATVNYGYTF
TRBJ1-1 . TRBV4-3 . TGCGCCAGCAGCCAAGATCCTACAGGGATGAACACTGAAGCTTTCTTT CASSQDPTGMNTEAFF
TRBJ2-3 . TRBV6-1 . TGTGCCAGCAGTGAAGTGATAGACGGCACAGATACGCAGTATTTT CASSEVIDGTDTQYF
TRBJ2-6 once TRBV4-1 . TGCGCCAGCAGCCAAGACAGGGATGTTGCTGGGGCCAACGTCCTGACTTTC CASSQDRDVAGANVLTF
TRBJ2-5 . TRBV7-8 . TGTGGGGTCGGGGAGGAGACCCAGTACTTC CGVGEETQYF
TRBJ1-2 . TRBV2 . TGTGCCAGCAGGGTCGGGGAGTATGGCTACACCTTC CASRVGEYGYTF
TRBJ2-1 . TRBV4-1 TRBD2 TGCGCCAGCAGCCCGGGGACTAGCGGGAGGGGATATGAGCAGTTCTTC CASSPGTSGRGYEQFF
TRBJ2-7 . TRBV6-5 TRBD2 TGTGCCAGCAGTTTCCAAGCGGGAGCCCCGACGGAGCAGTACTTC CASSFQAGAPTEQYF
TRBJ2-2 . TRBV5-6 TRBD2 TGTGCCAGCAGCTTTGCGGGAGCGAACACCGGGGAGCTGTTTTTT CASSFAGANTGELFF
TRBJ2-5 . TRBV19 . TGTGCCAGTAGTATCCAGGGAGGAAGAGAGACCCAGTACTTC CASSIQGGRETQYF
TRBJ1-1 . TRBV7-8 . TGTGCCAGCAGCTTAACCAGGGACACTGAAGCTTTCTTT CASSLTRDTEAFF
TRBJ1-6 . TRBV5-4 TRBD1 TGTGCCAGCAGCCTAGGACAGGCTTCACCCCTCCACTTT CASSLGQASPLHF
TRBJ2-7 . TRBV4-2 . TGTGCCAGCAGCCAAGAAGAGGGTACCCCCTCCTACGAGCAGTACTTC CASSQEEGTPSYEQYF
TRBJ1-2 few TRBV7-2 . TGTGCCAGCAGCTTAGAGGAGTATGGCTACACCTTC CASSLEEYGYTF
TRBJ2-7 . TRBV5-3 . TGTGCCAGAGGCCCGGAGCGTAACGAGCAGTACTTC CARGPERNEQYF
TRBJ2-5 . TRBV6-5 . TGTGCCAGCAGTTACTTGGGACAAGAGACCCAGTACTTC CASSYLGQETQYF
TRBJ2-5 once TRBV13 TRBD1 TGTGCCAGCAGCTTAGTACAGGGGCCGCTCCGACAAGAGACCCAGTACTTC CASSLVQGPLRQETQYF
TRBJ1-6 . TRBV7-2 TRBD1 TGTGCCAGCAGCATGGGACAGGGGGGCTCACCCCTCCACTTT CASSMGQGGSPLHF
TRBJ2-5 . TRBV30 . TGTGCCTGGAGCGGACAAGAGACCCAGTACTTC CAWSGQETQYF
TRBJ1-3 . TRBV27 . TGTGCCAGCAAATTAGTGGGCAGTTCGAACACCATATATTTT CASKLVGSSNTIYF
TRBJ2-5 . TRBV29-1 . TGCAGCGTTAATCCAGGGCAAGAGACCCAGTACTTC CSVNPGQETQYF
TRBJ2-5 . TRBV25-1 . TGTGCCAGCAGTGAACCGACAGTAGAGACCCAGTACTTC CASSEPTVETQYF
TRBJ1-3 . TRBV7-9 . TGTGCCAGCAGCTCGGACAGCTCTGGAAACACCATATATTTT CASSSDSSGNTIYF
TRBJ1-2 . TRBV2 . TGTGCCAGCAGTGGACTACAAATGACAGCTAACTATGGCTACACCTTC CASSGLQMTANYGYTF
TRBJ2-7 . TRBV7-6 . TGTGCCAGCAGCCCTAACTCGGCACACGAGCAGTACTTC CASSPNSAHEQYF
TRBJ2-3 . TRBV20-1 . TGCAGTGTTGAGGCAGATACGCAGTATTTT CSVEADTQYF
TRBJ1-2 . TRBV5-8 TRBD1 TGTGCCAGCAGCCAGGGGCTGGACAGGGGTTCTGGCTACACCTTC CASSQGLDRGSGYTF
TRBJ2-1 . TRBV4-3 TRBD2 TGCGCCAGCAGCCAAGATCTGGCGGGAGGGGGGAATGAGCAGTTCTTC CASSQDLAGGGNEQFF
TRBJ2-2 . TRBV5-6 TRBD2 TGTGCCAGCAGCGCCCCACTAGCGGGGATAAGGGGGGAGCTGTTTTTT CASSAPLAGIRGELFF